Listed below are T cell receptor beta chains from one sample, sequenced in a study of TIL therapy for anti-PD-1-resistant metastatic lung cancer. Produced via immunoSEQ multiplex PCR; TCRdb's table is partial and in-frame only. The sample consists of roughly 13,000 clones, about three fifths of them appearing once. This material consisted of tumor tissue, taken at baseline. The receptors here all came from a woman aged 30-79 years with non-small cell lung cancer. CDR3s include the opening cysteine and the closing phenylalanine or tryptophan. A D gene is named only where the DNA matches it firmly. Clone sizes are given selectively: once, few, many, or a class where the clone is expanded.

d_call | j_call | v_call | clone_size | cdr3_aa | cdr3_nt
TRBD2 | TRBJ2-3 | TRBV10-2 | - | CASSEELAGADTQYF | TGCGCCAGCAGTGAGGAACTAGCGGGGGCAGATACGCAGTATTTT
TRBD2 | TRBJ2-7 | TRBV2 | - | CASSPLGLAREQYF | TGTGCCAGCAGTCCACTAGGACTAGCGAGGGAGCAGTACTTC
TRBD2 | TRBJ2-1 | TRBV18 | few | CASSLAGVRDEQFF | TGTGCCAGCTCACTCGCGGGAGTGAGGGATGAGCAGTTCTTC
TRBD2 | TRBJ2-7 | TRBV5-1 | - | CASSLEAGGFSEQYF | TGCGCCAGCAGCTTGGAGGCGGGGGGATTCTCCGAGCAGTACTTC
- | TRBJ1-1 | TRBV5-1 | - | CASSTQGQNTEAFF | TGCGCCAGCAGTACTCAGGGCCAGAACACTGAAGCTTTCTTT
TRBD1 | TRBJ2-6 | TRBV4-1 | - | CASSQQTGSGANVLTF | TGCGCCAGCAGCCAACAGACAGGGAGCGGGGCCAACGTCCTGACTTTC
TRBD2 | TRBJ2-1 | TRBV7-7 | - | CASSLGTSGLGEQFF | TGTGCCAGCAGCTTAGGGACTAGCGGGTTGGGTGAGCAGTTCTTC
TRBD2 | TRBJ2-5 | TRBV2 | - | CASRRGLAGQETQYF | TGTGCCAGCAGAAGGGGACTAGCGGGACAAGAGACCCAGTACTTC
TRBD2 | TRBJ2-7 | TRBV9 | once | CASSVVAGGDYEQYF | TGTGCCAGCAGCGTAGTTGCGGGGGGCGACTACGAGCAGTACTTC
TRBD2 | TRBJ2-5 | TRBV5-4 | few | CASSPGGGSLETQYF | TGTGCCAGCAGCCCGGGGGGGGGATCACTAGAGACCCAGTACTTC
- | TRBJ1-1 | TRBV7-2 | few | CASSPTHGNTEAFF | TGTGCCAGCAGCCCTACCCACGGGAACACTGAAGCTTTCTTT
- | TRBJ1-2 | TRBV7-2 | few | CASSHPQGKNYGYTF | TGTGCCAGCAGCCATCCACAGGGTAAAAACTATGGCTACACCTTC
- | TRBJ1-2 | TRBV6-5 | - | CASSYSRGDYGYTF | TGTGCCAGCAGTTACTCGAGGGGCGACTATGGCTACACCTTC
TRBD1 | TRBJ2-7 | TRBV2 | - | CASSVGQGAYEQYF | TGTGCCAGCAGTGTCGGTCAGGGGGCCTACGAGCAGTACTTC
- | TRBJ1-2 | TRBV2 | few | CASRTEGLNYGYTF | TGTGCCAGCAGAACGGAGGGGTTAAACTATGGCTACACCTTC
- | TRBJ1-4 | TRBV5-5 | - | CASSLGGWGEKLFF | TGTGCCAGCAGCCTCGGAGGCTGGGGTGAAAAACTGTTTTTT
- | TRBJ1-1 | TRBV5-6 | - | CASSYDRDTTEAFF | TGTGCCAGCAGCTACGACCGGGACACGACTGAAGCTTTCTTT
TRBD2 | TRBJ2-4 | TRBV4-3 | - | CASSQDRTSGAKAKNIQYF | TGCGCCAGCAGCCAAGATCGGACTAGCGGGGCCAAAGCCAAAAACATTCAGTACTTC
TRBD2 | TRBJ2-7 | TRBV9 | few | CASSQTSGSYEQYF | TGTGCCAGCAGCCAGACTAGCGGGAGCTACGAGCAGTACTTC
- | TRBJ2-6 | TRBV9 | - | CASSPEGPGAGVSGANVLTF | TGTGCCAGCAGCCCAGAGGGGCCGGGGGCAGGTGTCTCTGGGGCCAACGTCCTGACTTTC
- | TRBJ1-5 | TRBV19 | - | CASSPRPRQGNQPQHF | TGTGCCAGTAGTCCCCGACCCAGACAGGGCAATCAGCCCCAGCATTTT
TRBD2 | TRBJ2-3 | TRBV11-3 | - | CASSLAGVQDTQYF | TGTGCCAGCAGCCTAGCGGGGGTCCAGGATACGCAGTATTTT
TRBD2 | TRBJ2-1 | TRBV7-3 | - | CASRSGRAGNEQFF | TGTGCCAGCCGGAGCGGGAGGGCCGGTAATGAGCAGTTCTTC
- | TRBJ1-4 | TRBV5-1 | - | CASSQKGGSVNEKLFF | TGCGCCAGCAGCCAAAAGGGTGGCTCCGTTAATGAAAAACTGTTTTTT
- | TRBJ2-7 | TRBV9 | once | CASSPFGNEQYF | TGTGCCAGCAGCCCATTTGGGAACGAGCAGTACTTC
- | TRBJ1-5 | TRBV30 | - | CAWSWGRVGQPQHF | TGTGCCTGGAGTTGGGGCAGGGTGGGTCAGCCCCAGCATTTT
- | TRBJ2-4 | TRBV19 | - | CASSIQRQAKNIQYF | TGTGCCAGTAGTATTCAGCGACAGGCCAAAAACATTCAGTACTTC
- | TRBJ2-1 | TRBV7-2 | medium-sized | CASSLEDTGRQFF | TGTGCCAGCAGCTTAGAGGACACAGGACGACAGTTCTTC